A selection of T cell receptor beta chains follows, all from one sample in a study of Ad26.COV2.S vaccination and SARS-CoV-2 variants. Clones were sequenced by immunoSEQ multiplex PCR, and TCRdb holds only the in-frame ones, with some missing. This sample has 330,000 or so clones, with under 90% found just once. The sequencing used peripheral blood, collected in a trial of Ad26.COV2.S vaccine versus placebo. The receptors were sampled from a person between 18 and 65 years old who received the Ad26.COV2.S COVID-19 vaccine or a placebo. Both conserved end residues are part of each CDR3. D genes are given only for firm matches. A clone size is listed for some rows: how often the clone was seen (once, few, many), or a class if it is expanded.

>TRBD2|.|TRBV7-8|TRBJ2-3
TGTGCCAGCAGCTTTGCGGGGGGGAGGGATACGCAGTATTTT
CASSFAGGRDTQYF
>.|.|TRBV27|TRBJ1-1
TGTGCCAGCGCATGGGCGGTGAACACTGAAGCTTTCTTT
CASAWAVNTEAFF
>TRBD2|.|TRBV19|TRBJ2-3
TGTGCCAGTAGCCTGACTAGCGGGGCGGTTGATACGCAGTATTTT
CASSLTSGAVDTQYF
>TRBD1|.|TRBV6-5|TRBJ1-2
TGTGCCAGCAGTTACTCGACAGGGGTAAACTATGGCTACACCTTC
CASSYSTGVNYGYTF
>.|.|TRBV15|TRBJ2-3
TGTGCCACCAGCAGAGATCTGATTGTGGGGTCATCCACAGATACGCAGTATTTT
CATSRDLIVGSSTDTQYF
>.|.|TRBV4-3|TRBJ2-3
TGCGCCAGCAGCCAAGATCCGGGACCTTACTACACAGATACGCAGTATTTT
CASSQDPGPYYTDTQYF
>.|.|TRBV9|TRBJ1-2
TGTGCCAGCAGTGCCAACCATGGCTACACCTTC
CASSANHGYTF
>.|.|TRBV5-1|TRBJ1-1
TGCGCCAGCAGCTCCGAAAGCGGGGTCACTGAAGCTTTCTTT
CASSSESGVTEAFF
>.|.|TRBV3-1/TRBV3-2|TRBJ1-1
TGTGCCAGCACCGGGAGGATACCCACTGAAGCTTTCTTT
CASTGRIPTEAFF
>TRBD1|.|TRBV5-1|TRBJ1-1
TGCGCCAGCAGCTTCCCAGGGGGGGGTACTGAAGCTTTCTTT
CASSFPGGGTEAFF
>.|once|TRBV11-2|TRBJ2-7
TGTGCCAGCAGCCACCGGGGGGCCCCCTCCTACGAGCAGTACTTC
CASSHRGAPSYEQYF
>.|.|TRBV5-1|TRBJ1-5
TGCGCCAGCAGCTTGGTCCCGGGCGGAGGAAGTCCCCAGCATTTT
CASSLVPGGGSPQHF
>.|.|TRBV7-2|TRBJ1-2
TGTGCCAGCAGCTTAGCCCGGGGGGTCAGCAACTATGGCTACACCTTC
CASSLARGVSNYGYTF
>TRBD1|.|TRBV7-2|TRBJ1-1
TGTGCCAGCAGCCGGCTGGGACAGGTGAACACTGAAGCTTTCTTT
CASSRLGQVNTEAFF
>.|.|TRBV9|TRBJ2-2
TGTGCCAGCAGCGCCCTCCCTAAGACCGGGGAGCTGTTTTTT
CASSALPKTGELFF
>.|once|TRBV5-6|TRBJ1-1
TGTGCCAGCAGCTTGGCGGGGGATGAAGCTTTCTTT
CASSLAGDEAFF
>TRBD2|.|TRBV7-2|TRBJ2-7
TGTGCCAGCAGCTTCCATCCGGGGGGGCGGTACGAGCAGTACTTC
CASSFHPGGRYEQYF
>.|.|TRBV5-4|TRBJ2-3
TGTGCCAGCAGCCTCGACCTGACCTCAGATACGCAGTATTTT
CASSLDLTSDTQYF
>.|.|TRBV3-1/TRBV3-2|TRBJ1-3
TGTGCCAGCAGCCAACCAGGAAACACCATATATTTT
CASSQPGNTIYF
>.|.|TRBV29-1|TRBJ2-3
TGCAGCGTCGACGGCACAGTCGATGCTAGCACAGATACGCAGTATTTT
CSVDGTVDASTDTQYF
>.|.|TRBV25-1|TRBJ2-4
TGTGCCAGCAGTGAACAAGTACTAGCCAAAAACATTCAGTACTTC
CASSEQVLAKNIQYF
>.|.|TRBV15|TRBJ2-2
TGTGCCACCAGCAGAACAGAGTACGGAGTGAACACCGGGGAGCTGTTTTTT
CATSRTEYGVNTGELFF
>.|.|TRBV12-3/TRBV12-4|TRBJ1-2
TGTGCCAGCGTTGGGTGGGGGCTAAGTGGCTACACCTTC
CASVGWGLSGYTF
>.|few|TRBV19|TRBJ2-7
TGTGCCAGTAGTTACGGGACCCTCCCGTCCTACGAGCAGTACTTC
CASSYGTLPSYEQYF
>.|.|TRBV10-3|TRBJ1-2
TGTGCCATCAGTGATTGGGGAGTTGACTATGGCTACACCTTC
CAISDWGVDYGYTF
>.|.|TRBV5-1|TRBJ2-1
TGCGCCAGCAGCTTGGGGGGAGTTCAGGATGAGCAGTTCTTC
CASSLGGVQDEQFF
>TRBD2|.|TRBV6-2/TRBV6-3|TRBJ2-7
TGTGCCAGCACCCCCGGGACTAGCTACGAGCAGTACTTC
CASTPGTSYEQYF
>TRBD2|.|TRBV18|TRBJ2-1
TGTGCCAGCTCACCAAGGACTAGCGGGGTAGCCTACAATGAGCAGTTCTTC
CASSPRTSGVAYNEQFF
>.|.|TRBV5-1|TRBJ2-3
TGCGCCAGCAGAAGGGGCACAGATACGCAGTATTTT
CASRRGTDTQYF
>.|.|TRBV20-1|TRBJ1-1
TGCAGTGCCTCAAGACACACTGAAGCTTTCTTT
CSASRHTEAFF
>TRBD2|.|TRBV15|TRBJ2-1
TGTGCCACCAGCAGAGGTAGCGGGGCGCTTAATGAGCAGTTCTTC
CATSRGSGALNEQFF